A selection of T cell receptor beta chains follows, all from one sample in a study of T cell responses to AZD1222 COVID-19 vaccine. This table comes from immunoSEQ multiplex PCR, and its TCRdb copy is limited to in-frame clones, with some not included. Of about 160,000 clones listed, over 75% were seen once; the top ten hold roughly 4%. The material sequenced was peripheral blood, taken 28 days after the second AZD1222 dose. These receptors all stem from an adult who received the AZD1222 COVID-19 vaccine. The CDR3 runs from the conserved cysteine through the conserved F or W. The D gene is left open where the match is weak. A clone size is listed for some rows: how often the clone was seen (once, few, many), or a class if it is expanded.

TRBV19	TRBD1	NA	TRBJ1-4	TGTGCCAGTAGGGGTGCTGGGACAGAAAATGAAAAACTGTTTTTT	CASRGAGTENEKLFF
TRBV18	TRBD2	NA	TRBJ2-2	TGTGCCAGCTCACCACGTCTAGCGGGGAACACCGGGGAGCTGTTTTTT	CASSPRLAGNTGELFF
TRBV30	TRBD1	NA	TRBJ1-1	TGTGCCTGGAGTAACCCGGGGACAGCGAACACTGAAGCTTTCTTT	CAWSNPGTANTEAFF
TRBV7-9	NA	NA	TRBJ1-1	TGTGCCAGCAGCTTCTCGAGTCAGGGGAACACTGAAGCTTTCTTT	CASSFSSQGNTEAFF
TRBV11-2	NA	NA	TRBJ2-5	TGTGCCAGCAGCCCCATGGGGGTTGGGGAGACCCAGTACTTC	CASSPMGVGETQYF
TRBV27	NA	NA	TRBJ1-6	TGTGCCAGCACCCTCGGGAGTTCACCCCTCCACTTT	CASTLGSSPLHF
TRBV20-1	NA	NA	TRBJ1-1	TGCAGTGCTAGTAGTCTCTCGGCTGAAGCTTTCTTT	CSASSLSAEAFF
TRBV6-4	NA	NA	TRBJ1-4	TGTGCCAGCAGCCTCCGAGGGCCCCACAATGAAAAACTGTTTTTT	CASSLRGPHNEKLFF
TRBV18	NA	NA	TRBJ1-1	TGTGCCAGCTCACCGCTGCAGTATACTGAAGCTTTCTTT	CASSPLQYTEAFF
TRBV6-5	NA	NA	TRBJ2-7	TGTGCCAGCAGTTATGGGGGGTCGGGCGAGCAGTACTTC	CASSYGGSGEQYF
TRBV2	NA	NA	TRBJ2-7	TGTGCCAGCAAGGGTCAAGACTACGAGCAGTACTTC	CASKGQDYEQYF
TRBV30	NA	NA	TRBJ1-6	TGTGCCTGGAGACTTTCGGGGGATTCACCCCTCCACTTT	CAWRLSGDSPLHF
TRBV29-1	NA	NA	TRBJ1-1	TGCAGCGCCGATCCGCGGAACACTGAAGCTTTCTTT	CSADPRNTEAFF
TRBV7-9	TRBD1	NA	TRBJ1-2	TGTGCCAGCAGCCCAGGACAGGGTGGCTACACCTTC	CASSPGQGGYTF
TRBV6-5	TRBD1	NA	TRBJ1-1	TGTGCCAGCAGTTACTCGACAGGGGGCATGAACACTGAAGCTTTCTTT	CASSYSTGGMNTEAFF
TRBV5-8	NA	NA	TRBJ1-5	TGTGCCAGCACCCCCCCGGGTTCATTCAATCAGCCCCAGCATTTT	CASTPPGSFNQPQHF
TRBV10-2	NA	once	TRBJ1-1	TGCGCCAGCAGGCTTGGGCAGGCGAACACTGAAGCTTTCTTT	CASRLGQANTEAFF
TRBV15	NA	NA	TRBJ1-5	TGTGCCACCAGCAGAGATAGGGGCCCTAATCAGCCCCAGCATTTT	CATSRDRGPNQPQHF